This T cell receptor beta chain was sequenced in a study of tumor-infiltrating lymphocytes in oesophageal squamous cell carcinoma. CDR3 length: 12 amino acids. The germline V and J ends were trimmed by 5 bases and 3 bases, with 7 bases remaining between them. CDR1 is SNHLY, CDR2 FYNNEI, per germline. This clonotype was detected ten times or more. Each CDR3 protein gets one entry after TCRdb re-called the PCR reads with MiXCR. Altogether about 13,000 distinct CDR3 sequences are present, around 53% being singletons, with the ten largest covering about an eighth. This sequence was found in a female donor with esophageal squamous cell carcinoma. The material sequenced was blood. The gene calls are TRBV2 and TRBJ2-5; no reliable D call. As DNA, the CDR3 is TGTGCCAGCAGTCTAGTAGAAGAGACCCAGTACTTC. This encodes CASSLVEETQYF.